This is a list of T cell receptor beta chains from one sample in a study of metastatic and nonmetastatic thyroid tumors. TCRdb reanalyzed the PCR reads via MiXCR. The table has 25,000 to 30,000 clones, 4% seen once; the top ten hold over 20%. Sequencing input: blood. These receptors were obtained from a female donor with papillary thyroid cancer or a benign thyroid nodule (not recorded which). Some clones in this sample may be carry-over from other donors' samples. CDR3s include the opening cysteine and the closing phenylalanine or tryptophan. D genes are given only for firm matches. Some rows have no size entry. The others give once, few or many, or a class for an expanded clone.

abundance	v_gene	j_gene	d_gene	CDR3aa	CDR3nt
few	TRBV6-2/TRBV6-3	TRBJ2-7	TRBD1	CASSTPGQAGREQYF	TGTGCCAGCAGTACCCCGGGACAGGCCGGCAGAGAGCAGTACTTC
medium-sized	TRBV28	TRBJ1-2	-	CASSFFTYGYTF	TGTGCCAGCAGTTTCTTCACCTATGGCTACACCTTC
-	TRBV19	TRBJ2-2	TRBD2	CASSSGGTNTGELFF	TGTGCCAGTAGTAGCGGGGGGACGAACACCGGGGAGCTGTTTTTT
-	TRBV6-2/TRBV6-3	TRBJ1-6	TRBD1	CASSQPLGTGWSPLHF	TGTGCCAGCAGTCAGCCCTTAGGGACAGGGTGGTCACCCCTCCACTTT
-	TRBV6-2/TRBV6-3	TRBJ1-1	-	CASRHAPGAIAEAFF	TGTGCCAGCAGACACGCCCCGGGAGCTATAGCGGAAGCTTTCTTT
few	TRBV24-1	TRBJ2-7	-	CATSDPAQGGDDEQYF	TGTGCCACCAGTGATCCAGCACAGGGGGGGGACGACGAGCAGTACTTC
many	TRBV3-1	TRBJ1-4	-	CASSRETGSTNEKLFF	TGTGCCAGCAGCCGGGAAACAGGGTCAACTAATGAAAAACTGTTTTTT
many	TRBV30	TRBJ1-6	-	CAWSSGTYNSPLHF	TGTGCCTGGAGTTCCGGGACTTATAATTCACCCCTCCACTTT
-	TRBV19	TRBJ1-5	TRBD1	CATEGAGNKTQHF	TGCGCCACCGAGGGGGCAGGCAATAAGACCCAGCATTTT
few	TRBV27	TRBJ2-5	-	CASRPPPLGRETQYF	TGTGCCAGCAGACCCCCCCCCCTGGGGCGGGAGACCCAGTACTTC
-	TRBV6-1	TRBJ2-3	-	CASFLGWEDRTDTQYF	TGTGCCAGCTTCTTGGGGTGGGAGGACCGCACAGATACGCAGTATTTT
-	TRBV5-6	TRBJ2-5	-	CASSWGQGKTQYF	TGTGCCAGCAGCTGGGGGCAGGGTAAGACCCAGTACTTC
-	TRBV30	TRBJ2-7	-	CAWTPQGWSYEQYF	TGTGCCTGGACCCCACAGGGTTGGTCCTACGAGCAGTACTTC
medium-sized	TRBV27	TRBJ2-7	-	CASSPRGLGSYEQYF	TGTGCCAGCAGTCCCAGAGGTCTAGGCTCCTACGAGCAGTACTTC
many	TRBV20-1	TRBJ2-3	-	CSANGDTDTQYF	TGCAGTGCTAATGGCGACACAGATACGCAGTATTTT
many	TRBV29-1	TRBJ2-1	-	CSVLKGSSYNEQFF	TGCAGCGTTTTAAAGGGCAGCTCCTACAATGAGCAGTTCTTC
many	TRBV2	TRBJ2-5	TRBD2	CASSDLRLAGETQYF	TGTGCCAGCAGTGATCTGAGACTAGCGGGAGAGACCCAGTACTTC
many	TRBV24-1	TRBJ2-2	-	CATSDSVVNTGELFF	TGTGCCACCAGTGATTCGGTGGTGAACACCGGGGAGCTGTTTTTT
many	TRBV11-2	TRBJ1-1	TRBD1	CASSLGTALGPTEAFF	TGTGCCAGCAGCTTGGGGACAGCCTTAGGGCCCACTGAAGCTTTCTTT
-	TRBV28	TRBJ2-1	-	CARSFYDSGKVTYNEQFF	TGTGCCAGAAGTTTTTACGACTCCGGGAAAGTTACGTACAATGAGCAGTTCTTC
-	TRBV27	TRBJ2-7	TRBD1	CASSLGDRGLPYEQYF	TGTGCCAGCAGTTTAGGGGACAGGGGGCTCCCCTACGAGCAGTACTTC
many	TRBV18	TRBJ1-5	-	CASSPEGNWDQPQHF	TGTGCCAGCTCACCAGAGGGAAACTGGGATCAGCCCCAGCATTTT
many	TRBV15	TRBJ1-1	TRBD1	CATSGDRGEAFF	TGTGCCACCAGCGGGGACAGGGGCGAAGCTTTCTTT